This T cell receptor beta chain is from a study of lymphopenia after photon versus proton radiotherapy. Notes on the study in general: In patients who died, overall survival fell as post-nadir TCR diversity dropped more. Photon-treated patients lost naive T cells and TCR diversity; proton-treated stayed stable. Survival link was tested only in deceased patients; proton benefit remains a possibility.

CDR3 length: 17 amino acids. Germline values: CDR1 LNHDA, CDR2 SQIVND (reference sequence). The V and J ends lost 4 bases and 8 bases, in that order; junction bases with no gene match: 16. Only in-frame clones appear in the TCRdb table, and some are missing; sequencing was by immunoSEQ multiplex PCR. Of around 33,000 clones in the sample, approximately 92% were seen once. Notes on this clone: The target antigen is unknown.

The sample consisted of peripheral blood, taken from a patient treated with proton-based radiotherapy. The TCR sequence derives from a woman in her 70s with pancreatic cancer. Some clones in this sample may be carry-over from other donors' samples. The rearrangement uses TRBV19 and TRBJ2-1; TRBD1 aligns across 8 bases. Here the CDR3 reads CASSKALGTGLGDEQFF. The CDR3 region has the DNA TGTGCCAGTAGTAAGGCCCTCGGGACAGGACTTGGCGATGAGCAGTTCTTC.